Following are 21 T cell receptor beta chains from one sample sequenced in a study of HIV-infected patients and healthy controls. cDNA was made from approximately 0.55 ug RNA using alpha and beta constant primers. Each of the alpha and beta chains got its own library through chain-specific third strand synthesis with indices. MiXCR, applied by TCRdb to the 5' RACE reads, yields one record per CDR3 protein. Seen here are about 17,000 distinct CDR3 sequences, 5% to 6.5% observed once, and the top ten hold under 2.5%. All unsorted peripheral T cells were captured because whole blood was used without fractionation. Specimen: blood. The receptors here all came from an adult in good health.

V and J are TRBV12-3 or TRBV12-4 and TRBJ1-1; D gene uncertain. The CDR3 totals 15 residues. Trimming took off 1 base at V and 8 bases at J, with 17 bases between the two ends. CDR3 DNA sequence: TGTGCCAGCAGTTTAGAGTTTGTTTTTAGAGTGGAAGCTTTCTTT. This codes for CASSLEFVFRVEAFF.

At least ten counts were recorded for this clonotype. V is TRBV19 and J is TRBJ1-5, with a tentative D call TRBD1 (5 bases). This CDR3 has 15 residues. Germline values: CDR1 LNHDA, CDR2 SQIVND (reference sequence). Trimming pared 6 bases from V and 0 bases from J, leaving 12 bases between. The chain's CDR3 is CASRSDIHSNQPQHF. The CDR3 nucleotides read TGTGCCAGTAGGTCGGACATTCATAGCAATCAGCCCCAGCATTTT.

In its sample, this clonotype was seen a few times. The J gene is TRBJ2-5, the V gene TRBV20-1; 10 positions match TRBD2. The V gene's germline CDR1 is DFQATT and CDR2 SNEGSKA (reference sequence). The trim removed 1 base at V and 3 bases at J, leaving 2 bases unmatched. The CDR3 length is 14 residues. The CDR3 protein is CSARGTSGEETQYF. Written as DNA, the CDR3 is TGCAGTGCTAGAGGGACTAGCGGAGAAGAGACCCAGTACTTC.

The chain joins TRBV7-9 to TRBJ2-3; possibly TRBD2 for D (7 bases). Trimming took 7 bases from V and 2 from J, leaving 16 bases between them. The CDR3 loop spans 15 amino acids. Germline assignment: CDR1 SEHNR and CDR2 FQNEAQ (reference sequence). The CDR3 loop is CASTYGGAHTDTQYF. Written as DNA, the CDR3 is TGTGCCAGCACCTATGGGGGGGCCCACACAGATACGCAGTATTTT.

This clonotype has at least ten counts. This chain joins TRBV5-4 and TRBJ2-4, with 7 bases that match TRBD2. The CDR3 consists of 16 residues. The V segment lost 0 bases and the J segment 1 base; nucleotides outside the gene matches: 4. Germline CDR1 and CDR2: SGHNT and YYREEE (reference sequence). The CDR3 protein is CASSLAWGGAKNIQYF. The CDR3 DNA reads as TGTGCCAGCAGCTTGGCCTGGGGGGGGGCCAAAAACATTCAGTACTTC.

This clonotype was picked up many times. V and J are TRBV27 and TRBJ2-7, with D perhaps being TRBD1 or TRBD2 (5 bases each). Germline V lookup: CDR1 MNHEY, CDR2 SMNVEV (reference sequence). The CDR3 totals 15 residues. V was shortened by 5 bases and J by 4 bases, with 18 bases between the two germline ends. The CDR3 protein is CASSPLGTAHYEQYF. In DNA form, the CDR3 reads TGTGCCAGCAGTCCGTTAGGGACCGCGCATTACGAGCAGTACTTC.

This clonotype was counted at least ten times. This chain links TRBV4-2 with TRBJ1-5; maybe TRBD1 (6 bases). V was cut by 0 bases and J by 5 bases, with 26 bases left in between. CDR1 LGHNA and CDR2 YNFKEQ come from the germline V gene. This CDR3 spans 20 amino acids. This CDR3 reads CASSQDRGGPSIGIDQPQHF. The CDR3 coding sequence is TGTGCCAGCAGCCAAGATCGGGGGGGCCCTTCAATCGGAATCGATCAGCCCCAGCATTTT.

This clonotype was seen ten or more times. The DNA of the CDR3 is TGCGCCAGCAGCTTGGGATCAACAGGGGGCGCCGCAGATACGCAGTATTTT. Amino acids: CASSLGSTGGAADTQYF. The V call is TRBV5-1, the J call TRBJ2-3; 9 bases agree with TRBD1. The CDR3 consists of 17 residues. Germline V gene lookup returns CDR1 SGHRS and CDR2 YFSETQ. V shed 0 bases, J shed 4 bases, and the junction held 9 bases outside the gene matches.

This clonotype has a count of ten or more. The J gene is TRBJ1-4, the V gene TRBV20-1, with no clear D. The germline V gene encodes CDR1 DFQATT and CDR2 SNEGSKA (reference sequence). The CDR3 contains 13 residues. V was shortened by 3 bases and J by 8 bases, with 13 bases between the two germline ends. The CDR3 spells CSASYSGIEKLFF. The CDR3 bases are TGCAGTGCTAGCTACAGTGGAATCGAAAAACTGTTTTTT.

This clonotype came up many times. The chain has TRBV4-3 and TRBJ2-7; 9 nucleotides align to TRBD1. The CDR3 consists of 15 residues. Germline V gives CDR1 LGHNA, CDR2 YSLEER. Trimming cost V 1 base and J 7 bases; bases outside gene matches: 8. The chain's CDR3 is CASSQARQGGFEQYF. The DNA of the CDR3 is TGCGCCAGCAGCCAAGCTCGACAGGGGGGTTTTGAGCAGTACTTC.

This clonotype was recorded many times. V is TRBV12-3 or TRBV12-4 and J is TRBJ2-1; D might be TRBD2 (7 bases). There are 16 residues in the CDR3. V was pared by 6 bases and J by 6 bases, with 21 bases between. The CDR3 reads CASSRRGGALINEQFF. The CDR3 bases are TGTGCCAGCAGCCGACGTGGGGGGGCCCTTATCAATGAGCAGTTCTTC.

This clonotype was detected only once. The V and J genes are TRBV7-2 and TRBJ2-7; TRBD2 is a possible D gene (6 bases). Germline values: CDR1 SGHTA, CDR2 FQGNSA. The CDR3 runs to 13 residues. Trimming took 5 bases from V and 6 from J, leaving 14 bases between them. The CDR3 DNA is TGTGCCAGCAGCCAGACCCCGGGAGCCGAGCAGTACTTC. Translated, it gives CASSQTPGAEQYF. The full variable domain, rest sourced from reference TRBV7-2 and TRBJ2-7, is GAGVSQSPSNKVTEKGKDVELRCDPISGHTALYWYRQSLGQGLEFLIYFQGNSAPDKSGLPSDRFSAERTGGSVSTLTIQRTQQEDSAVYLCASSQTPGAEQYFGPGTRLTVT.

At least ten counts were recorded for this clonotype. The rearrangement links TRBV7-9 to TRBJ1-4, with D tentatively TRBD1 (5 bases). Trimming removed 2 bases from V and 4 bases from J, with 17 bases in between. The CDR3 extends over 17 amino acids. CDR1 SEHNR and CDR2 FQNEAQ come from the germline V gene (reference sequence). CDR3 bases: TGTGCCAGCAGCTTATTCGGCCCCACGGGGGTTAATGAAAAACTGTTTTTT. This translates into CASSLFGPTGVNEKLFF.

This clonotype rates as medium-sized. J is TRBJ1-1 and V is TRBV7-6; D remains unclear. CDR3 length: 14 residues. CDR1 is SGHVS, CDR2 FNYEAQ, per germline. V lost 1 base and J lost 3, with 9 bases in between. DNA of the CDR3: TGTGCCAGCAGCTTAGGGGTCCGGGACACTGAAGCTTTCTTT. It yields the protein CASSLGVRDTEAFF.

This rearrangement joins TRBV20-1 to TRBJ1-4; D unclear. Germline V gene sequence: CDR1 DFQATT, CDR2 SNEGSKA (reference sequence). The ends were cut back, 6 bases at V and 10 bases at J, with 12 bases in the middle. The CDR3 runs to 11 residues. The CDR3 sequence: CSAAPRVKLFF. The CDR3 DNA is TGCAGTGCCGCCCCACGGGTAAAACTGTTTTTT.

The sample holds many counts of this clonotype. The chain is built from TRBV7-3 and TRBJ2-5; no definite D call. V was cut by 2 bases and J by 5 bases, with 9 bases left in between. Per the germline V gene, CDR1 is SGHTA and CDR2 is FQGTGA. This CDR3 is 13 amino acids long. The CDR3 spells CASSLDPRETQYF. CDR3 coding DNA: TGTGCCAGCAGCTTAGACCCGCGGGAGACCCAGTACTTC.

This clonotype is termed medium-sized. V is TRBV5-6 and J is TRBJ2-5; no definite D call. Germline CDR1 reads SGHDT; CDR2 reads YYEEEE. V was cut by 1 base and J by 4 bases, with 2 bases left in between. The CDR3 totals 11 residues. DNA of the CDR3: TGTGCCAGCAGCTTGCTAGAGACCCAGTACTTC. As protein: CASSLLETQYF.

This clonotype was counted at least ten times. Written as DNA, the CDR3 is TGTGCCATCACCGCCGACAGGGATACCTACGAGCAGTACTTC. Protein sequence: CAITADRDTYEQYF. The rearrangement uses TRBV10-3 and TRBJ2-7, with TRBD1 matching 7 bases. CDR3 size: 14 residues. Germline trimming cut 7 bases from V and 2 bases from J; bases unmatched to any gene: 8. The V gene's germline CDR1 is ENHRY and CDR2 SYGVKD.

The table lists this clonotype with many counts. J is TRBJ1-5 and V is TRBV2; 7 nucleotides line up with TRBD1. The CDR3 covers 15 residues. Germline V lookup: CDR1 SNHLY, CDR2 FYNNEI. Losses at the gene ends were 3 bases for V and 3 bases for J; bases not matched to a gene: 5. In nucleotides, the CDR3 is TGTGCCAGCAGTGATTTGGGACAGAACAATCAGCCCCAGCATTTT. Encoded protein: CASSDLGQNNQPQHF.

This clonotype is deemed medium-sized. The rearrangement links TRBV24-1 to TRBJ2-2; no definite D call. This CDR3 has 16 amino acids. The ends were cut back, 4 bases at V and 2 bases at J, with 13 bases in the middle. CDR1 KGHDR and CDR2 SFDVKD come from the germline V gene. The CDR3 DNA follows: TGTGCCACCAGTGACTCAGGTTGGGAAAACACCGGGGAGCTGTTTTTT. Its translation: CATSDSGWENTGELFF.

This clonotype was observed many times. The chain links TRBV7-2 to TRBJ1-5; D remains unclear. There are 13 residues in the CDR3. CDR1 is SGHTA, CDR2 FQGNSA, per germline. V lost 8 bases to trimming and J lost 0 bases, with 8 bases between them. CDR3 DNA sequence: TGTGCCAGCGGTCGGGGTAGCAATCAGCCCCAGCATTTT. Translation: CASGRGSNQPQHF.